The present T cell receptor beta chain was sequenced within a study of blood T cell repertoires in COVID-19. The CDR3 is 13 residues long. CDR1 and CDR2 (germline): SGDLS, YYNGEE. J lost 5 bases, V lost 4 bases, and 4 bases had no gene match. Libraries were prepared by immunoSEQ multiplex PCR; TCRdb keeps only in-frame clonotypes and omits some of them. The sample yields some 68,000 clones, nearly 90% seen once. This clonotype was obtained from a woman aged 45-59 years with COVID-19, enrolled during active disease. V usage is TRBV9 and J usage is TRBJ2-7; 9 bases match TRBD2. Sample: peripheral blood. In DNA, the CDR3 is TGTGCCAGCAGCTTAGCGGGAGTCCACGAGCAGTACTTC. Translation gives CASSLAGVHEQYF.